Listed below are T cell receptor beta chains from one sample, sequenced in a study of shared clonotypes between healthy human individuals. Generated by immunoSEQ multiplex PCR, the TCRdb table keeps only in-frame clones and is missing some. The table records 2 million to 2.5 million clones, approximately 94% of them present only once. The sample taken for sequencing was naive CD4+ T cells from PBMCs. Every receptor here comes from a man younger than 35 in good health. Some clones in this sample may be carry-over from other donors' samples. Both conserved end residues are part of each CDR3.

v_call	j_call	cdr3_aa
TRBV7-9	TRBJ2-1	CASSAEGNEQFF
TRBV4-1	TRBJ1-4	CASSQGGAINWANEKLFF
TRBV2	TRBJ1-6	CASRGQRSGSPLHF
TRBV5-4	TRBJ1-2	CASSPRGRVSNYGYTF
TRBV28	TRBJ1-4	CASGGGGQGIEKLFF
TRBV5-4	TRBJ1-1	CASSLYKGDRVVTEAFF
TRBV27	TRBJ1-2	CASHRGGSYGYTF
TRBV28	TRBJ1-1	CASSLGQGLAFF
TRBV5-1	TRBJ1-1	CASSTGPEAEAFF
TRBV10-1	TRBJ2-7	CASSDAGTEGYEQYF
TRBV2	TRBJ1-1	CASSGQGATEAFF
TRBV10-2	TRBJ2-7	CASTLSGRGDEQYF
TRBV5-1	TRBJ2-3	CASSLGPGRRTDTQYF
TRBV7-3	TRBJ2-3	CASSSASGRADTQYF
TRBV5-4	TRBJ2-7	CASSSTSGSPYEQYF
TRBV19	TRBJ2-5	CASSKQETQYF
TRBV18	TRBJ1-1	CASSPRGGGAFF
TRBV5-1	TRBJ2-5	CASSSSTDQETQYF
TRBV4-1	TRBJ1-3	CASSHGTGGSYGNTIYF
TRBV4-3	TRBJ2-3	CASSQGGPSARDTQYF
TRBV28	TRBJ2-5	CASSSWDPEIQETQYF
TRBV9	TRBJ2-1	CASSVAGGLGYNEQFF
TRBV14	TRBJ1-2	CASSQATQGRSGYTF
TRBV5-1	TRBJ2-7	CASSSPDSSYEQYF
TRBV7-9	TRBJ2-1	CASSLALTVYNEQFF
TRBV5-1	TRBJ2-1	CASSLPTSEDNEQFF
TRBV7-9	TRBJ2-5	CASSPPGLAGPQETQYF
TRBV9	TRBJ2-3	CASSVGVSTDTQYF
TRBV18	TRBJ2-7	CASTGQVNSYEQYF
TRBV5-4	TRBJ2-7	CASSLTRGEQYF
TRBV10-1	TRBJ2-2	CASSGLAGTGELFF
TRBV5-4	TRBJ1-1	CASGQGRTEAFF
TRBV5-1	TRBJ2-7	CASSLGGATYEQYF
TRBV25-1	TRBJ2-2	CASSGTVWTGELFF
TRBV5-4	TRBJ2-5	CASRLGGETQYF
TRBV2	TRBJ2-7	CASSGGGGDEQYF
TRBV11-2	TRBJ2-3	CASSFTGGRWDTQYF
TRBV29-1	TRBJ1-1	CSATVTGVDTEAFF
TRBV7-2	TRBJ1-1	CASSLEATALNTEAFF
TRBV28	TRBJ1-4	CASSLAGGREKLFF
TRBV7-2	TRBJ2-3	CASSLVSGRGTDTQYF
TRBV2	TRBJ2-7	CATHRAGEQYF
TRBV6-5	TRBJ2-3	CASSPTVSRDTQYF
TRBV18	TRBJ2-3	CASSSGLAGAADTQYF
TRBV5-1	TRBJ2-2	CASSLSGLGSTGELFF
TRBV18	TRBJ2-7	CASSGGLGSYEQYF
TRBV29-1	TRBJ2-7	CGVALYRTGVSYEQYF
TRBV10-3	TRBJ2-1	CATLTSGSYNEQFF
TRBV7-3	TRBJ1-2	CASSFDIRDRDYGYTF
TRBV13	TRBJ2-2	CASGGYTGELFF
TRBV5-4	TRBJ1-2	CASSLDGLGSNYGYTF
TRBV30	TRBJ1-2	CAWSAYSGGGYTF
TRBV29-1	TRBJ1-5	CSVREPYSNQPQHF
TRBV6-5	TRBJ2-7	CASRGQGAREQYF
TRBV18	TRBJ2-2	CASSPLTGGADTGELFF
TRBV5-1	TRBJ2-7	CASSLGTDVVYEQYF
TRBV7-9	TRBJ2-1	CASSFRTPGLAGGLDEQFF
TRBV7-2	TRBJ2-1	CASRPLAGVGNEQFF
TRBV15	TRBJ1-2	CATSRDRGNYGYTF
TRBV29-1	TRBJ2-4	CSVKPGDIQYF